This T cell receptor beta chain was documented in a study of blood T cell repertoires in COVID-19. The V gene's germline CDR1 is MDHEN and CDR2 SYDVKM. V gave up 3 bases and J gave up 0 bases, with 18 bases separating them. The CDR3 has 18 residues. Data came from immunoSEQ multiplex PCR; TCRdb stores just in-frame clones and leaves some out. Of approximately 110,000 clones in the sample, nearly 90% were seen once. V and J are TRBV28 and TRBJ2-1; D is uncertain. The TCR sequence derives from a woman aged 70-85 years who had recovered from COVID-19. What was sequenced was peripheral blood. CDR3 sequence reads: CASSFPSYSIDSYNEQFF. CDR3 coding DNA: TGTGCCAGCAGTTTCCCCTCGTACTCGATCGACTCCTACAATGAGCAGTTCTTC.